These 27 T cell receptor beta chains were all obtained from the same sample, sequenced in a study of T cell repertoires in cytomegalovirus infection. TCRdb itself ran the reads through MiXCR, one entry per CDR3 protein. Of about 490,000 distinct CDR3 sequences detected, approximately 16% appear once; the ten largest clones hold 20% to 30%. What was sequenced was CD8+ T cells from PBMCs. The source of these receptors is a human donor in good health (CMV status not recorded). Some clones in this sample may be carry-over from other donors' samples.

This clonotype was counted many times. The chain recombines TRBV6-6 with TRBJ1-1; 9 bases match TRBD1. Germline assignment: CDR1 MNHNY and CDR2 SVGAGI (reference sequence). This CDR3 is built from 15 residues. Trimming took 3 bases from V and 5 from J; bases not matched to a gene: 7. In nucleotides, the CDR3 is TGTGCCAGCAGTTATGTACAGGGGGCGCGAACTGAAGCTTTCTTT. Its translation is CASSYVQGARTEAFF.

This clonotype appeared a few times. The chain recombines TRBV27 with TRBJ2-1; D may be TRBD2 (5 bases). In germline, CDR1 is MNHEY, CDR2 SMNVEV (reference sequence). The CDR3 sequence is 12 residues long. CDR3 DNA: TGTGTCGTGAGGGTTGGTGTCAATGAGCAGTTCTTC. Protein product: CVVRVGVNEQFF.

This clonotype was seen a single time. A read error may produce the germline difference seen at one junction end. The gene calls are TRBV5-3 and TRBJ2-1; 12 bases are shared with TRBD2. TRBV5-3 is classed as an ORF, of uncertain function. The CDR3 totals 17 residues. CDR3 coding DNA: TGTGCCAGCAGCTTGAAGCTAGCGGGAGGGCCTCTGTATGTGCAGTTCTTC. Encoded protein: CASSLKLAGGPLYVQFF.

This clonotype was detected ten times or more. The chain recombines TRBV12-3 or TRBV12-4 with TRBJ2-7, with a weak D call TRBD1 (6 bases). With 5 bases removed from V and 4 bases from J, the gap between germline ends came to 15 bases. The CDR3 contains 14 residues. The CDR3 nucleotides read TGTGCCAGCAGTCGTCCCAGGGGAAGGTACGAGCAGTACTTC. This sequence encodes CASSRPRGRYEQYF.

This clonotype was seen only a few times. The chain is built from TRBV9 and TRBJ1-2, with 7 bases aligning to TRBD1. Trimming at V came to 3 bases and at J to 4 bases, leaving 9 bases not matched to a gene. This CDR3 is 15 amino acids long. The V gene's germline CDR1 is SGDLS and CDR2 YYNGEE. The CDR3 DNA follows: TGTGCCAGCAGCGGCCGACAGGGAGGAGGCTATGGCTACACCTTC. The encoded protein is CASSGRQGGGYGYTF.

This clonotype was seen repeatedly, ten times or more. The rearrangement uses TRBV6-1 and TRBJ2-3, with D perhaps matching TRBD1 (5 bases). The CDR3 spans 15 residues. V dropped 2 bases and J dropped 1 base, with 10 bases sitting between them. CDR1 MNHNS and CDR2 SASEGT come from the germline V gene. The CDR3 loop reads CASSERQLRTDTQYF. For the CDR3, the DNA is TGTGCCAGCAGTGAAAGACAGCTTCGCACAGATACGCAGTATTTT.

This sequence joins TRBV5-1 and TRBJ2-1; 10 bases map to TRBD2. The CDR3 is 17 residues long. Losses at the gene ends were 4 bases for V and 0 bases for J; bases not matched to a gene: 7. Germline CDR1 is SGHRS and CDR2 is YFSETQ. DNA for the CDR3: TGCGCCAGCAGCCTGCATAGCGGGAGGAGCTCCTACAATGAGCAGTTCTTC. Its translation: CASSLHSGRSSYNEQFF.

This clonotype was counted many times. V and J are TRBV7-9 and TRBJ2-5; 7 bases line up with TRBD2. Germline loops: CDR1 SEHNR, CDR2 FQNEAQ (reference sequence). The CDR3 runs to 13 residues. Trimming took 5 bases from V and 5 from J; bases not matched to a gene: 5. CDR3 DNA sequence: TGTGCCAGCAGCGCGACTAGCAGTGAGACCCAGTACTTC. Its protein product is CASSATSSETQYF.

This clonotype came up a few times. As DNA, the CDR3 is TGCAGCGTCTCACGGCAAAACACCGGGGAGCTGTTTTTT. It specifies CSVSRQNTGELFF. The chain couples TRBV29-1 to TRBJ2-2; D is uncertain. Germline V gene lookup returns CDR1 SQVTM and CDR2 ANQGSEA. This CDR3 is 13 amino acids long. The V end was cut by 6 bases, the J end by 2 bases, with 10 bases between.

The chain has TRBV19 and TRBJ2-3, with 8 bases fitting TRBD2. Trimming removed 5 bases from V and 4 bases from J; junction bases left unmatched: 8. Germline loops: CDR1 LNHDA, CDR2 SQIVND (reference sequence). The CDR3 has 15 residues. The CDR3 protein is CASSDSGEGPDTQYF. As DNA, the CDR3 is TGTGCCAGTAGTGATAGCGGGGAGGGTCCAGATACGCAGTATTTT.

This chain uses TRBV27 with TRBJ2-1; D not resolved. The germline V gene has CDR1 MNHEY and CDR2 SMNVEV (reference sequence). CDR3 length equals 18 residues. Trimming cost V 4 bases and J 1 base, with 20 bases left between them. The chain's CDR3 is CASSSPMEPKCSYNEQFF. Written as DNA, the CDR3 is TGTGCCAGCAGTTCCCCTATGGAGCCAAAGTGTTCCTACAATGAGCAGTTCTTC.

This clonotype was recorded at least ten times. The chain links TRBV12-3 or TRBV12-4 to TRBJ2-3, with D possibly matching TRBD1 (5 bases). V was pared by 4 bases and J by 6 bases, with 8 bases between. The CDR3 loop spans 12 amino acids. The CDR3 loop reads CASSSRVDTQYF. The CDR3 DNA follows: TGTGCCAGCAGTTCCAGGGTGGATACGCAGTATTTT.

This clonotype was observed at least ten times. The chain is built from TRBV7-2 and TRBJ2-7, with 8 bases matching TRBD2. Germline CDR1 and CDR2: SGHTA and FQGNSA. This CDR3 spans 15 amino acids. V dropped 5 bases and J dropped 0; count of bases not matched to a gene: 6. The CDR3 DNA reads as TGTGCCAGCAGCCTCGGACTAGCCTTCTCCTACGAGCAGTACTTC. Its translation: CASSLGLAFSYEQYF.

This clonotype came up a few times. The chain carries TRBV5-6 and TRBJ2-5; D is possibly TRBD1 (6 bases). With 0 bases removed from V and 4 bases from J, the gap between germline ends came to 22 bases. There are 18 residues in the CDR3. Germline assignment: CDR1 SGHDT and CDR2 YYEEEE. The CDR3 protein is CASSLEKGTLGRRETQYF. Written as DNA, the CDR3 is TGTGCCAGCAGCTTGGAAAAAGGGACACTCGGGCGACGAGAGACCCAGTACTTC.

In this sample, this clonotype turned up a few times. This chain connects TRBV6-5 to TRBJ2-5, with 8 nucleotides matching TRBD2. Unmatched junction bases numbered 7, after V lost 4 bases and J lost 9 bases. Germline lookup yields CDR1 MNHEY and CDR2 SVGAGI. The CDR3 extends over 13 amino acids. In nucleotides, the CDR3 is TGTGCCAGCAGTTCGAGCGGGAGTGGGTCCCAGTACTTC. Translation: CASSSSGSGSQYF.

The rearrangement links TRBV6-6 to TRBJ1-2; D is perhaps TRBD1 (6 bases). This CDR3 spans 14 amino acids. Trimming removed 0 bases at V and 8 bases at J, with 13 bases between. The germline CDR1 and CDR2 sequences are MNHNY and SVGAGI (reference sequence). The CDR3 DNA is TGTGCCAGCAGTTACTCGGAGGGGGTTTACGGCTACACCTTC. This encodes CASSYSEGVYGYTF.

The V gene is TRBV7-9, the J gene TRBJ2-7; 7 positions agree with TRBD1. Per the germline V gene, CDR1 is SEHNR and CDR2 is FQNEAQ (reference sequence). The CDR3 loop spans 15 amino acids. V was pared by 5 bases and J by 3 bases, with 10 bases of the junction left unmatched. The CDR3 loop is CASSPWAGQDYEQYF. The CDR3 DNA reads as TGTGCCAGCAGCCCCTGGGCCGGACAGGACTACGAGCAGTACTTC.

The V gene is TRBV20-1, the J gene TRBJ2-1; 7 bases align to TRBD2. V was pared by 4 bases and J by 5 bases, with 8 bases of the junction left unmatched. The CDR3 totals 14 residues. In germline, CDR1 is DFQATT, CDR2 SNEGSKA (reference sequence). The CDR3 nucleotides are TGCAGTGCTATGGGGCAGGCGGGAGACAATGAGCAGTTCTTC. Translated: CSAMGQAGDNEQFF.

At least ten counts were recorded for this clonotype. The chain is built from TRBV6-5 and TRBJ2-2; D perhaps matches TRBD2 (6 bases). CDR1 and CDR2 (germline): MNHEY, SVGAGI. The CDR3 loop spans 16 amino acids. V lost 2 bases to trimming and J lost 5 bases, with 15 bases between them. CDR3 in amino acids: CASSYVPGVGTGELFF. Here the CDR3 DNA reads TGTGCCAGCAGTTACGTTCCGGGAGTTGGGACCGGGGAGCTGTTTTTT.

This clonotype was detected only a few times. The chain links TRBV4-2 to TRBJ2-7; a possible D gene is TRBD1 (5 bases). Germline V CDR1 and CDR2: LGHNA, YNFKEQ. Trimming shortened V by 1 base and J by 2 bases, and 12 bases separated the two germline ends. The CDR3 has 15 residues. DNA of the CDR3: TGTGCCAGCAGCCAAGTTAGGGGCGGACCCTACGAGCAGTACTTC. It yields the protein CASSQVRGGPYEQYF.

The V gene is TRBV28, the J gene TRBJ2-1; a possible D gene is TRBD1 (6 bases). Deletions cut 6 bases from V and 7 bases from J, with 13 bases between. CDR1 and CDR2 from the germline V gene are MDHEN and SYDVKM. The CDR3 covers 13 residues. CDR3 amino acids: CASSTGTWNEQFF. The CDR3 DNA reads TGTGCCAGCAGCACCGGGACATGGAATGAGCAGTTCTTC.

Notes on this clonotype: A read error may account for a junction end that differs from germline. The chain links TRBV27 to TRBJ1-1; D ambiguous. Germline CDR1 MNHEY, CDR2 SMNVEV (reference sequence). The CDR3 spans 12 residues. CDR3 region: CASSDGNAEAFF. The CDR3 nucleotides are TGTGCCAGCAGTGACGGGAACGCTGAAGCTTTCTTT.

In its sample, this clonotype was seen a few times. CDR3 amino acids: CASSLADSSGNTIYF. The CDR3 DNA sequence: TGCGCCAGCAGCTTGGCGGACAGCTCTGGAAACACCATATATTTT. The rearrangement joins TRBV5-1 to TRBJ1-3; D may be TRBD1 (6 bases). Between the trimmed V and J ends, which lost 0 bases and 0 bases, there was a span of 7 bases. Germline CDR1 reads SGHRS; CDR2 reads YFSETQ. This CDR3 is built from 15 residues. The whole variable domain, filled in from reference TRBV5-1 and TRBJ1-3, reads KAGVTQTPRYLIKTRGQQVTLSCSPISGHRSVSWYQQTPGQGLQFLFEYFSETQRNKGNFPGRFSGRQFSNSRSEMNVSTLELGDSALYLCASSLADSSGNTIYFGEGSWLTVV.

Ten or more counts support this clonotype. This chain joins TRBV12-5 and TRBJ1-1; D may be TRBD1 (5 bases). The CDR3 has 15 amino acids. The germline V gene has CDR1 LGHNT and CDR2 FRNRAP. V was shortened by 5 bases and J by 0 bases, with 13 bases between the two germline ends. The DNA for the CDR3 is TGTGCTAGTGGTCTAATGGAGGGGATGAACACTGAAGCTTTCTTT. Translated, it gives CASGLMEGMNTEAFF.

Many counts were recorded for this clonotype. The chain joins TRBV6-5 to TRBJ2-3; TRBD1 is a possible D gene (5 bases). Germline assignment: CDR1 MNHEY and CDR2 SVGAGI. V was shortened by 5 bases and J by 2 bases, with 14 bases between the two germline ends. The CDR3 extends over 15 amino acids. The CDR3 coding sequence is TGTGCCAGCAGTCCCAACAGGACGCCCACAGATACGCAGTATTTT. Residues: CASSPNRTPTDTQYF.

This clonotype was counted between two and nine times. The chain is built from TRBV7-9 and TRBJ1-1, with D unclear. This CDR3 spans 15 amino acids. V was trimmed by 0 bases and J by 1 base, leaving 9 bases between them. Per germline, CDR1 SEHNR and CDR2 FQNEAQ (reference sequence). The CDR3 DNA reads as TGTGCCAGCAGCTTAGCACAGAGCTGGAACACTGAAGCTTTCTTT. Translated: CASSLAQSWNTEAFF.

At least ten counts were recorded for this clonotype. The rearrangement links TRBV7-2 to TRBJ2-3; D tentatively fits TRBD1 or TRBD2 (5 bases each). V gave up 4 bases and J gave up 4 bases, with 18 bases separating them. Per the germline V gene, CDR1 is SGHTA and CDR2 is FQGNSA. The CDR3 is 16 amino acids. The CDR3 region is CASSSPVGASADTQYF. The DNA of the CDR3 is TGTGCCAGCAGCTCCCCCGTCGGGGCATCGGCAGATACGCAGTATTTT.